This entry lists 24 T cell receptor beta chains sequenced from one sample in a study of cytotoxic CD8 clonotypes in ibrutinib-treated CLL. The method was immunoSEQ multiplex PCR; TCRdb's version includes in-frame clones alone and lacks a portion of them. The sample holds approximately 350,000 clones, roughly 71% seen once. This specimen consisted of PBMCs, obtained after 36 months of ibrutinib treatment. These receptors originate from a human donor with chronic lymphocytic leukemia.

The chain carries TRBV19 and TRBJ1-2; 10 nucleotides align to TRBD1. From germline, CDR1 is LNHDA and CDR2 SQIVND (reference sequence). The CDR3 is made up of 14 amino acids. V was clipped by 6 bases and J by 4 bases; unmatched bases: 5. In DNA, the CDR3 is TGTGCCAGTAGGGGAAGGGACAGGGGCTATGGCTACACCTTC. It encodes CASRGRDRGYGYTF.

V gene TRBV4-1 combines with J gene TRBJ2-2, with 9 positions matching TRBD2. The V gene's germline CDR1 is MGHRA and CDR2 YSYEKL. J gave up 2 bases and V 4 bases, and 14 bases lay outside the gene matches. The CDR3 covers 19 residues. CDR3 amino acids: CASSPAGVAGAINTGELFF. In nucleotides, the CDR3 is TGCGCCAGCAGCCCCGCCGGAGTAGCGGGGGCTATAAACACCGGGGAGCTGTTTTTT.

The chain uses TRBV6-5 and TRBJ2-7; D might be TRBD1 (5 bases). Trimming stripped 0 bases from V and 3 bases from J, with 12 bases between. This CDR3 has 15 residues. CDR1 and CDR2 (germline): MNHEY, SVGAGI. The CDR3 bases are TGTGCCAGCAGTTACTCCCCGTGGCAGGGCTACGAGCAGTACTTC. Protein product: CASSYSPWQGYEQYF.

CDR3 nucleotide sequence: TGTGCCAGCAGCTTAGGGCAGGCCATAACCTACGAGCAGTACTTC. Amino acid sequence: CASSLGQAITYEQYF. V gene TRBV7-9 combines with J gene TRBJ2-5; D is uncertain. The J call is doubtful: the DNA matches TRBJ2-7 better. The CDR3 is 15 residues long. Per the germline V gene, CDR1 is SEHNR and CDR2 is FQNEAQ (reference sequence).

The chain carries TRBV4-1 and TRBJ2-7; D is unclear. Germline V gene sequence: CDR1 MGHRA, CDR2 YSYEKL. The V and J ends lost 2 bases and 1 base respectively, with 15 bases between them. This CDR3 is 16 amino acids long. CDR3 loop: CASSQILGYWSYEQYF. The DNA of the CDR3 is TGCGCCAGCAGCCAAATCCTTGGGTATTGGTCCTACGAGCAGTACTTC.

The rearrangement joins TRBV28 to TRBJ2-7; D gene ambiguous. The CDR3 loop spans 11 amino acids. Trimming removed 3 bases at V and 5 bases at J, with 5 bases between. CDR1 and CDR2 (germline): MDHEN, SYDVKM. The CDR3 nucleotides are TGTGCCAGCAGTTTTAATCACGAGCAGTACTTC. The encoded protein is CASSFNHEQYF. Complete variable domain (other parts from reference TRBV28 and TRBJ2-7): DVKVTQSSRYLVKRTGEKVFLECVQDMDHENMFWYRQDPGLGLRLIYFSYDVKMKEKGDIPEGYSVSREKKERFSLILESASTNQTSMYLCASSFNHEQYFGPGTRLTVT.

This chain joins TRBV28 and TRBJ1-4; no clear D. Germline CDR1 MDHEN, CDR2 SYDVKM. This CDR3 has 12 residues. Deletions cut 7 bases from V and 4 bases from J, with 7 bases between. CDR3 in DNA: TGTGCCAGCACGGTCCGTAATGAAAAACTGTTTTTT. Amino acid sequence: CASTVRNEKLFF.

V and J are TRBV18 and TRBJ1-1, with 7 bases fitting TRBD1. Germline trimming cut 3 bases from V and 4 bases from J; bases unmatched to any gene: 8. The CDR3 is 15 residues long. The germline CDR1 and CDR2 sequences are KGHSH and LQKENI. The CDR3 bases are TGTGCCAGCTCACCTTACCGTCAGGGGGGCACTGAAGCTTTCTTT. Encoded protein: CASSPYRQGGTEAFF.

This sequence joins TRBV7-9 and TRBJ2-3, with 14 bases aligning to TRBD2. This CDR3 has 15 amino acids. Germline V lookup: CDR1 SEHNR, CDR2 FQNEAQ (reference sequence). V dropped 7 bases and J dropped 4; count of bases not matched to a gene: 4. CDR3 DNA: TGTGCCAGCACCCTGACTAGCGGGAGGGCAGATACGCAGTATTTT. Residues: CASTLTSGRADTQYF.

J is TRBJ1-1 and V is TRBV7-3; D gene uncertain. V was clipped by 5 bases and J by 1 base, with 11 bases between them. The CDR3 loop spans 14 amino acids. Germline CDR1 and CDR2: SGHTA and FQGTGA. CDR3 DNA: TGTGCCAGCAGCCCTTACACTGGGAACACTGAAGCTTTCTTT. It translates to CASSPYTGNTEAFF.

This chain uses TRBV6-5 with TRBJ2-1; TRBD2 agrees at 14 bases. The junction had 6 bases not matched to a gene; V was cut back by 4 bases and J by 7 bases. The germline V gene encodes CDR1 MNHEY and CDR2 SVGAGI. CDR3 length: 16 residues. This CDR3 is CASSFRTSGRNNEQFF. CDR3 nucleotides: TGTGCCAGCAGTTTCCGGACTAGCGGGAGGAATAATGAGCAGTTCTTC.

CDR3 region: CASSFGHRLANTIYF. Here the CDR3 DNA reads TGTGCCAGCAGTTTCGGTCACAGGTTAGCGAACACCATATATTTT. The chain employs TRBV28 and TRBJ1-3; TRBD1 might be the D (5 bases). Per the germline V gene, CDR1 is MDHEN and CDR2 is SYDVKM. The CDR3 has 15 residues. The V and J ends lost 3 bases and 7 bases respectively, with 16 bases between them.

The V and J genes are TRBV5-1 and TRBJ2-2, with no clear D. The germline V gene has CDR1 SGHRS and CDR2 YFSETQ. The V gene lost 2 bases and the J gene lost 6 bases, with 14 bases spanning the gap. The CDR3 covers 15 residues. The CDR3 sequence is CASSFRPIGSGELFF. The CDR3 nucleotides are TGCGCCAGCAGCTTTCGACCAATCGGATCCGGGGAGCTGTTTTTT.

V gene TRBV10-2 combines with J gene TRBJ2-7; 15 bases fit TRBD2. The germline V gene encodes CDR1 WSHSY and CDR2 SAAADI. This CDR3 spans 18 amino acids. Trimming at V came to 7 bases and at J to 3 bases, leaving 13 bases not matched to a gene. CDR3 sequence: CASTPGLAGGGHDYEQYF. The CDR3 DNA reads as TGCGCCAGCACTCCGGGACTAGCGGGGGGAGGGCACGACTACGAGCAGTACTTC.

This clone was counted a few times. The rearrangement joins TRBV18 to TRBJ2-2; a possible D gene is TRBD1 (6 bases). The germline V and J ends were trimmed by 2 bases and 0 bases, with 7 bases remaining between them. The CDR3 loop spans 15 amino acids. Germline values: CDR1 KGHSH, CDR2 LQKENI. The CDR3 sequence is CASSPRQANTGELFF. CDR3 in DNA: TGTGCCAGCTCACCAAGACAGGCGAACACCGGGGAGCTGTTTTTT.

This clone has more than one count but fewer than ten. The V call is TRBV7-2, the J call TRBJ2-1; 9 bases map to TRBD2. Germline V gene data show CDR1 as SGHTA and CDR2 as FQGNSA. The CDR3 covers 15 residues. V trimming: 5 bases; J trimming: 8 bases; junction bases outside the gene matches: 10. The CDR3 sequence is CASSQPGLALHEQFF. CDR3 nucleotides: TGTGCCAGCAGCCAACCGGGACTAGCATTACATGAGCAGTTCTTC.

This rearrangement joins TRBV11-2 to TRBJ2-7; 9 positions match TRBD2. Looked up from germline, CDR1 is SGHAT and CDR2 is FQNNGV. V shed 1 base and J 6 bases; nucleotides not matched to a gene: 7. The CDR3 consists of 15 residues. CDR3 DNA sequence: TGTGCCAGCAGCTTAGGGGGACTAGCCGGAAGCGAGCAGTACTTC. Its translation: CASSLGGLAGSEQYF.

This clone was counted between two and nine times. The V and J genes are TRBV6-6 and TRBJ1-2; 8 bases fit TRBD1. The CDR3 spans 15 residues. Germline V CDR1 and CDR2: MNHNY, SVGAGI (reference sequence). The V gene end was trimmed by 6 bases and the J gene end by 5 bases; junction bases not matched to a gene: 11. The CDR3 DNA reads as TGTGCCAGCAGCGACCTGAACAGGGGGAAATATGGCTACACCTTC. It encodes CASSDLNRGKYGYTF.

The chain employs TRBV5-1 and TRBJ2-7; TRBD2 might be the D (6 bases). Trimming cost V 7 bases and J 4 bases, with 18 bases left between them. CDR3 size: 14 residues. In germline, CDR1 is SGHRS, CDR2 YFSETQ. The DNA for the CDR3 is TGCGCCAGCGGCGACGGACTACCATATTACGAGCAGTACTTC. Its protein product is CASGDGLPYYEQYF.

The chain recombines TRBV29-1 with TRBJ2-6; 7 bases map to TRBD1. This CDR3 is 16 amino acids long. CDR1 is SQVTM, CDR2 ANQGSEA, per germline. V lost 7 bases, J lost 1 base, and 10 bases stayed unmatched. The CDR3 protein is CSAIDRENSGANVLTF. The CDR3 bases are TGCAGCGCCATAGACAGGGAAAATTCTGGGGCCAACGTCCTGACTTTC.

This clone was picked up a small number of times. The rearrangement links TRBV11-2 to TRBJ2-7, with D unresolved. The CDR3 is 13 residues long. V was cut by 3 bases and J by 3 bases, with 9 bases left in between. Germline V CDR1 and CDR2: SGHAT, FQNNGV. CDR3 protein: CASSLSGGYEQYF. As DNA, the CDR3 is TGTGCCAGCAGCTTGTCTGGCGGCTACGAGCAGTACTTC.

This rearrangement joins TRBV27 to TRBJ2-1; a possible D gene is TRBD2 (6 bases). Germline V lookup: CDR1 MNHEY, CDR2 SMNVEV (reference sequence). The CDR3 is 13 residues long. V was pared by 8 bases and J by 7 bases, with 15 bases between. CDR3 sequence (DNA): TGTGCCAGCTGGACACCTGGGGGGAATGAGCAGTTCTTC. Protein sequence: CASWTPGGNEQFF.

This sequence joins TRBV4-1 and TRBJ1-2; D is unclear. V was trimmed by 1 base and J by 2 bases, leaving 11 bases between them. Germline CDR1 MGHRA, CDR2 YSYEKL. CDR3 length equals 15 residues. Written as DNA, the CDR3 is TGCGCCAGCAGCCAAGCCCTCGCCAGAAACTATGGCTACACCTTC. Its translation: CASSQALARNYGYTF.

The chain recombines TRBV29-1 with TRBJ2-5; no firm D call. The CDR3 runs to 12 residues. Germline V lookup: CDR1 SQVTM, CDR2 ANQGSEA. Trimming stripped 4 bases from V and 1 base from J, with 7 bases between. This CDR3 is CSVVQLQETQYF. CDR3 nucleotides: TGCAGCGTTGTTCAGCTCCAAGAGACCCAGTACTTC.